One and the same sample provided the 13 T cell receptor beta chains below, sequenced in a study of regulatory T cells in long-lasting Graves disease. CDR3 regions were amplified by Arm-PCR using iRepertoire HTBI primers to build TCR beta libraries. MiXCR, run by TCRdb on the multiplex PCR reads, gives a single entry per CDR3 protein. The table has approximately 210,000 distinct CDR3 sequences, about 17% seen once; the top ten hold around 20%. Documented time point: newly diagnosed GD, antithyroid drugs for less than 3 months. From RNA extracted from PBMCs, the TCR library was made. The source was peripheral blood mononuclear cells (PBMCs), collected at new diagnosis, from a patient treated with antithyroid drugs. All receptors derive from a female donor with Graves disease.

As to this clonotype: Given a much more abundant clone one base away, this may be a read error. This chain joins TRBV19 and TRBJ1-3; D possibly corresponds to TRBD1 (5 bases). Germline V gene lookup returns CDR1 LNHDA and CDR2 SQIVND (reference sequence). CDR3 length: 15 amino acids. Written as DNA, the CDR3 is TGTGCCGGTAGTCCTTACGACAGCTCTGGAAACACCATATATTTT. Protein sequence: CAGSPYDSSGNTIYF.

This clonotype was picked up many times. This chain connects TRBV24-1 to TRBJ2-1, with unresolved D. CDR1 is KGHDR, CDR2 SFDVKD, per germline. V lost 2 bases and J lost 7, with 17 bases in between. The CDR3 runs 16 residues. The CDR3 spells CATSDSGPSGWNEQFF. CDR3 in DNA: TGTGCCACCAGTGATTCCGGGCCCTCGGGCTGGAATGAGCAGTTCTTC.

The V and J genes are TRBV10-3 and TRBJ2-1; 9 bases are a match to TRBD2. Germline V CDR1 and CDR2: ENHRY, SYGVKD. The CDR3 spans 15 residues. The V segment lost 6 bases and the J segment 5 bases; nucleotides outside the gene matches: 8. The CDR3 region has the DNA TGTGCCATCAGCGGGACTAGCCCGCCCAACAATGAGCAGTTCTTC. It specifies CAISGTSPPNNEQFF.

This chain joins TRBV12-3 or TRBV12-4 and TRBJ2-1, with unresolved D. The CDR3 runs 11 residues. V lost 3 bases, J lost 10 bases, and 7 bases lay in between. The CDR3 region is CASSFLKEQFF. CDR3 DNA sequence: TGTGCCAGCAGTTTCTTGAAGGAGCAGTTCTTC.

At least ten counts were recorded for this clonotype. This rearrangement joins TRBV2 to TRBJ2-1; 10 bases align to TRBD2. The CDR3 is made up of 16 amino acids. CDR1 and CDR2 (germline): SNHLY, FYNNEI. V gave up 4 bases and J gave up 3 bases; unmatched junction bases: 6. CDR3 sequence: CASSVRTSGLYNEQFF. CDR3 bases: TGTGCCAGCAGTGTTCGGACTAGCGGCCTCTACAATGAGCAGTTCTTC.

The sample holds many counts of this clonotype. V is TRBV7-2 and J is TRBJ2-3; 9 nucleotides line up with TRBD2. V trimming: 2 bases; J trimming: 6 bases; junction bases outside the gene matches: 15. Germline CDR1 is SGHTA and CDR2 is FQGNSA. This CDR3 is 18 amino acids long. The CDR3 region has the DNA TGTGCCAGCAGCTTAAGCGGACTAGCGTCCAATTTCCGGGATACGCAGTATTTT. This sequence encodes CASSLSGLASNFRDTQYF.

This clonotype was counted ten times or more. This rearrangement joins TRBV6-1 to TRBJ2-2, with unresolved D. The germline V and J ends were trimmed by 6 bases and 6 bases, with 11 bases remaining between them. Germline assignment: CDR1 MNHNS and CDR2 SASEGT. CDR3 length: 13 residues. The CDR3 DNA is TGTGCCAGCAGGGCGGACCCCCCCGGGGAGCTGTTTTTT. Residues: CASRADPPGELFF.

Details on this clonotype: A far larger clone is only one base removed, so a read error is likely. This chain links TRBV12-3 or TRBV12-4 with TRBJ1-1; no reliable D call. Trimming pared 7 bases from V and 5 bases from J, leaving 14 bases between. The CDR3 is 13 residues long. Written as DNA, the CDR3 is TGTGCCAGCAACGGTGAGGGTGGTACTGAAGCTTTCTTT. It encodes CASNGEGGTEAFF.

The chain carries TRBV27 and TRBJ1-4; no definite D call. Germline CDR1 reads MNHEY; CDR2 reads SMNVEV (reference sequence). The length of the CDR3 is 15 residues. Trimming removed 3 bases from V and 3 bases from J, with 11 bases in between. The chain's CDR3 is CASSFGGHANEKLFF. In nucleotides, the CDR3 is TGTGCCAGCAGTTTCGGCGGGCACGCTAATGAAAAACTGTTTTTT.

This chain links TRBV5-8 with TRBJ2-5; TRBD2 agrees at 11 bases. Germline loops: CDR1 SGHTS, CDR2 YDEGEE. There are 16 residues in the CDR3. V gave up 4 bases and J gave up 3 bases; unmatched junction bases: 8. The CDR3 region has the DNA TGTGCCAGCAGCATTAGCGGGAGGGTAGTGGAAGAGACCCAGTACTTC. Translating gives CASSISGRVVEETQYF.

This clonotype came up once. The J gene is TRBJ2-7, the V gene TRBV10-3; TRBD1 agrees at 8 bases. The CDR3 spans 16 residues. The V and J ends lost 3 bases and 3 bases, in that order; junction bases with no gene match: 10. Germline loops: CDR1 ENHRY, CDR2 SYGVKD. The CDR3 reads CAISDGGQGSNYEQYF. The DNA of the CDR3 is TGTGCCATCAGTGACGGCGGACAGGGCTCGAACTACGAGCAGTACTTC.

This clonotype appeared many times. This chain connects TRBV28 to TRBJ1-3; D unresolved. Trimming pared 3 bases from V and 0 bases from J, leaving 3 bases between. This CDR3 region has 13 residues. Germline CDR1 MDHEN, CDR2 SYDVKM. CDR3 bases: TGTGCCAGCAGTTTGAGCTCTGGAAACACCATATATTTT. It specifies CASSLSSGNTIYF. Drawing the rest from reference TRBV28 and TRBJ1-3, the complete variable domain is DVKVTQSSRYLVKRTGEKVFLECVQDMDHENMFWYRQDPGLGLRLIYFSYDVKMKEKGDIPEGYSVSREKKERFSLILESASTNQTSMYLCASSLSSGNTIYFGEGSWLTVV.

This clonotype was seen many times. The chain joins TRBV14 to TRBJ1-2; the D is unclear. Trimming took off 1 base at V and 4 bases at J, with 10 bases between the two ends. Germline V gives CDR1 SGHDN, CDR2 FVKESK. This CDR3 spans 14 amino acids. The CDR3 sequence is CASSQVYSGYGYTF. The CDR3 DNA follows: TGTGCCAGCAGCCAAGTGTACAGTGGCTATGGCTACACCTTC. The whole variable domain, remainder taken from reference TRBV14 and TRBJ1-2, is EAGVTQFPSHSVIEKGQTVTLRCDPISGHDNLYWYRRVMGKEIKFLLHFVKESKQDESGMPNNRFLAERTGGTYSTLKVQPAELEDSGVYFCASSQVYSGYGYTFGSGTRLTVV.